These 17 T cell receptor beta chains were sequenced from one sample in a study of shared clonotypes between healthy human individuals. Generated by immunoSEQ multiplex PCR, the TCRdb table keeps only in-frame clones and is missing some. The sample records some 600,000 clones, approximately 96% being singletons. CD45RO-negative CD8 cells positively selected for CCR7 made up the naive population, which excluded terminally differentiated effector memory CD45RA+ cells. Sequenced sample: naive CD8+ T cells sorted from blood. These receptors were taken from a woman aged 30 to 39 in good health.

CDR3 loop: CASSVSDGGYNEQFF. In nucleotides, the CDR3 is TGTGCCAGCAGTGTTTCGGACGGAGGATACAATGAGCAGTTCTTC. J is TRBJ2-1 and V is TRBV2; D may be TRBD2 (5 bases). Germline CDR1 and CDR2: SNHLY and FYNNEI. This CDR3 region has 15 residues. With 4 bases removed from V and 4 bases from J, the gap between germline ends came to 14 bases.

The gene calls are TRBV27 and TRBJ2-5; D is unresolved. CDR3 length: 14 residues. V lost 2 bases to trimming and J lost 2 bases, with 9 bases between them. From germline, CDR1 is MNHEY and CDR2 SMNVEV (reference sequence). CDR3 amino acids: CASSLVAHQETQYF. In DNA, the CDR3 is TGTGCCAGCAGTTTAGTGGCCCATCAAGAGACCCAGTACTTC.

The rearrangement links TRBV19 to TRBJ2-7, with 10 bases identical to TRBD1. The CDR3 length is 13 residues. With 5 bases clipped from V and 3 bases from J, the junction kept 1 base outside the gene matches. Looked up from germline, CDR1 is LNHDA and CDR2 is SQIVND (reference sequence). CDR3 sequence: CASSWTGGYEQYF. For the CDR3, the DNA is TGTGCCAGTAGTTGGACAGGGGGCTACGAGCAGTACTTC.

The genes are TRBV28 and TRBJ2-5; weak D call: TRBD2 (5 bases). Germline V lookup: CDR1 MDHEN, CDR2 SYDVKM. The CDR3 length is 20 residues. Between the trimmed V and J ends, which lost 3 bases and 2 bases, there was a span of 28 bases. The CDR3: CASSFPSWSSPSLEQETQYF. For the CDR3, the DNA is TGTGCCAGCAGTTTCCCATCGTGGTCTAGCCCTAGCTTAGAGCAAGAGACCCAGTACTTC.

The chain employs TRBV5-8 and TRBJ1-5, with TRBD1 matching 7 bases. V lost 0 bases, J lost 9 bases, and 6 bases stayed unmatched. Per germline, CDR1 SGHTS and CDR2 YDEGEE. The CDR3 length is 14 residues. The CDR3 DNA follows: TGTGCCAGCAGCTTGGCAACAGGGGTTTTGCCCCAGCATTTT. Translating gives CASSLATGVLPQHF.

V is TRBV21-1 and J is TRBJ2-7; the table's D call, TRBD1, has no DNA check behind it. TRBV21-1 is shown as a pseudogene. This CDR3 spans 17 amino acids. CDR3 sequence reads: CASSKEQGATPSYEQYF. CDR3 sequence (DNA): TGTGCCAGCAGCAAAGAGCAGGGGGCGACTCCCTCCTACGAGCAGTACTTC.

V gene TRBV28 combines with J gene TRBJ1-5; D is undetermined. CDR3 size: 14 residues. Trimming left V 3 bases short and J 2 bases short, with 8 bases between. Looked up from germline, CDR1 is MDHEN and CDR2 is SYDVKM. CDR3 protein: CASSFPQGNQPQHF. CDR3 coding DNA: TGTGCCAGCAGTTTCCCCCAGGGCAATCAGCCCCAGCATTTT. Using reference TRBV28 and TRBJ1-5 for the parts outside the CDR3, the full variable domain is DVKVTQSSRYLVKRTGEKVFLECVQDMDHENMFWYRQDPGLGLRLIYFSYDVKMKEKGDIPEGYSVSREKKERFSLILESASTNQTSMYLCASSFPQGNQPQHFGDGTRLSIL.

The V and J genes are TRBV11-2 and TRBJ2-5; no clear D. The CDR3 sequence is 14 residues long. V was clipped by 4 bases and J by 0 bases, with 9 bases between them. Germline V CDR1 and CDR2: SGHAT, FQNNGV. In DNA, the CDR3 is TGTGCCAGCAGCTCCCCTACGGACCAAGAGACCCAGTACTTC. Translation: CASSSPTDQETQYF.

For this clone: Within the sample, other DNA sequences also encode this same CDR3. CDR3 bases: TGTGCCAGCAGTTTATGGGCTAGCGGGCAGGAGACCCAGTACTTC. It encodes CASSLWASGQETQYF. The chain has TRBV28 and TRBJ2-5; 8 positions match TRBD2. Germline-derived CDR1 and CDR2 are MDHEN and SYDVKM. J lost 5 bases, V lost 0 bases, and 5 bases had no gene match. The CDR3 contains 15 residues.

DNA of the CDR3: TGTGCCTGGACTTCAGGGTCAGGACATGGCTACACCTTC. Encoded protein: CAWTSGSGHGYTF. The chain joins TRBV30 to TRBJ1-2; D perhaps matches TRBD1 (5 bases). This CDR3 has 13 residues. CDR1 is GTSNPN, CDR2 SVGIG, per germline (reference sequence). V dropped 4 bases and J dropped 6 bases, with 15 bases sitting between them.

V gene TRBV11-2 combines with J gene TRBJ1-3; no clear D gene. The CDR3 spans 12 residues. V gave up 7 bases and J gave up 4 bases, with 8 bases separating them. Germline V gene lookup returns CDR1 SGHAT and CDR2 FQNNGV. The CDR3 DNA is TGTGCCAGCACCCCTAACGGAAACACCATATATTTT. It specifies CASTPNGNTIYF.

The CDR3 here is CASSWGFGNIQYF. Written as DNA, the CDR3 is TGTGCCAGCTCCTGGGGGTTCGGAAACATTCAGTACTTC. The V call is TRBV27, the J call TRBJ2-4, with D perhaps being TRBD1 or TRBD2 (5 bases each). The germline CDR1 and CDR2 sequences are MNHEY and SMNVEV (reference sequence). The CDR3 spans 13 residues. V was pared by 8 bases and J by 6 bases, with 14 bases between.

The V and J genes are TRBV19 and TRBJ2-3; weak D call: TRBD2 (5 bases). Trimming shortened V by 3 bases and J by 5 bases, and 9 bases separated the two germline ends. Germline V CDR1 and CDR2: LNHDA, SQIVND (reference sequence). There are 13 residues in the CDR3. In DNA form, the CDR3 reads TGTGCCAGTAGTATTTACGAGGGAGATACGCAGTATTTT. Translated: CASSIYEGDTQYF. Looking up the rest from reference TRBV19 and TRBJ2-3 gives the full variable domain: DGGITQSPKYLFRKEGQNVTLSCEQNLNHDAMYWYRQDPGQGLRLIYYSQIVNDFQKGDIAEGYSVSREKKESFPLTVTSAQKNPTAFYLCASSIYEGDTQYFGPGTRLTVL.

The rearrangement joins TRBV4-1 to TRBJ2-2; D not resolved. CDR1 is MGHRA, CDR2 YSYEKL, per germline. The CDR3 has 12 amino acids. Trimming left V 4 bases short and J 4 bases short, with 4 bases between. The CDR3, as DNA: TGCGCCAGCAGCCCGAGCACCGGGGAGCTGTTTTTT. Translating it yields CASSPSTGELFF.

J is TRBJ2-7 and V is TRBV10-2; no clear D gene. Per germline, CDR1 WSHSY and CDR2 SAAADI. V was trimmed by 8 bases and J by 7 bases, leaving 18 bases between them. The CDR3 totals 13 residues. The CDR3 spells CASLVGTFDEQYF. The CDR3 nucleotides read TGCGCCAGCCTCGTGGGCACATTCGATGAGCAGTACTTC.

This sequence joins TRBV7-6 and TRBJ2-5, with TRBD2 identical over 13 bases. Judging by the DNA end, TRBJ2-7 fits better; the J call may be wrong. From germline, CDR1 is SGHVS and CDR2 FNYEAQ. This CDR3 comprises 15 residues. The CDR3 reads CASSISGTSGNEQYF. The DNA of the CDR3 is TGTGCCAGCAGCATATCCGGGACTAGCGGGAACGAGCAGTACTTC.

The V call is TRBV7-8, the J call TRBJ1-1; D possibly corresponds to TRBD1 (5 bases). CDR1 is SGHVS and CDR2 is FQNEAQ in the germline V gene. Trimming stripped 4 bases from V and 0 bases from J, with 21 bases between. The CDR3 has 18 amino acids. In DNA, the CDR3 is TGTGCCAGCAGCTCCCTTGACCGACTAGGGGAGATGAACACTGAAGCTTTCTTT. Encoded protein: CASSSLDRLGEMNTEAFF.